This TCR beta chain was obtained from a study of T cells in Graves' hyperthyroidism and ophthalmopathy. Study-level findings and limits: Also found in blood were most expanded thyroid clonotypes above 0.001. A 13 V-J model separated ophthalmopathy from stable hyperthyroidism.

This clonotype was detected ten times or more. The target antigen is unknown. Amplification of TCR beta CDR3 regions used RNA as the template. An initial round of RT-PCR targeting the TCR CDR3 relied on the HTBI primer set. Using its own MiXCR run on the multiplex PCR reads, TCRdb lists one record per CDR3 protein. This sample has roughly 100,000 distinct CDR3 sequences; 40% to 50% occur once, and the top ten carry about 28%. PBMCs were derived from around 10 ml fresh peripheral blood. The CDR3 consists of 15 residues. V gave up 4 bases and J gave up 6 bases; unmatched junction bases: 6. Germline CDR1 SGHRS, CDR2 YFSETQ.

The sequenced material came from blood. The V call is TRBV5-1, the J call TRBJ2-3, with 12 bases fitting TRBD2. The TCR sequence derives from a man aged 40-50 years with Graves' hyperthyroidism. CDR3 coding DNA: TGCGCCAGCAGCAGGACTAGCGGGGCCACCGATACGCAGTATTTT. Translated, it gives CASSRTSGATDTQYF.